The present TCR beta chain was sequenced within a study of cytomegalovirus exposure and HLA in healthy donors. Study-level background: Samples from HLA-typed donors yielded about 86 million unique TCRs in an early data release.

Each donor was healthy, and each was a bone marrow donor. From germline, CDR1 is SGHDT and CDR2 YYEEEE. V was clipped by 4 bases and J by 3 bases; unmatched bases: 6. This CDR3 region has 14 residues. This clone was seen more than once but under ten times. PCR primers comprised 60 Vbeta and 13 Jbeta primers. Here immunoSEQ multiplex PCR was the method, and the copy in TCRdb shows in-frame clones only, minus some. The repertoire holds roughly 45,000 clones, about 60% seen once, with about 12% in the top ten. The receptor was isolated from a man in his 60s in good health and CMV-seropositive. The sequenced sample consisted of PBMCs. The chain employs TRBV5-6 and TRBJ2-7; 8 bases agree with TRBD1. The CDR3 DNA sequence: TGTGCCAGCAGCCAGACAGGGGTCTTCTACGAGCAGTACTTC. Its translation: CASSQTGVFYEQYF.